This entry is about one T cell receptor (beta chain). This sample is drawn from a study of blood T cell repertoires in COVID-19. Study details: Whether acute or convalescent, the COVID-19 samples came from the United States, Italy and Spain. PBMCs, B-cell-depleted T cells, or T cells provided the cDNA or gDNA that made up the material.

Source study methods: The assay estimated nucleated cells by amplifying reference gene primers. Only in-frame clones appear in the TCRdb table, and some are missing; sequencing was by immunoSEQ multiplex PCR. Clonal size and the V and J genes are those of that table, whereas D and trimming came from the DNA. The sample records around 60,000 clones, roughly 77% being singletons. This CDR3 is built from 15 residues. Germline values: CDR1 SGHVS, CDR2 FNYEAQ. Trimming pared 0 bases from V and 1 base from J, leaving 10 bases between. This clonotype was obtained from a man older than 75 with acute or convalescent COVID-19. Sequenced: peripheral blood. The chain joins TRBV7-6 to TRBJ2-7; no firm D call. The CDR3 region is CASSLAGGGSYEQYF. The CDR3, as DNA: TGTGCCAGCAGCTTAGCCGGTGGCGGATCCTACGAGCAGTACTTC.